What follows are 26 T cell receptor beta chains derived from one specimen sequenced in a study of regulatory T cells in long-lasting Graves disease. Time point given: newly diagnosed GD, antithyroid drugs for less than 3 months. The TCR library used RNA extracted from PBMCs. CDR3-region Arm-PCR and iRepertoire HTBI primers produced the TCR beta libraries. TCRdb ran MiXCR on the multiplex PCR reads and lists one entry per CDR3 protein. The repertoire consists of 450,000 to 600,000 distinct CDR3 sequences, with 15% to 20% occurring once and the leading ten covering 10% to 15%. These data are also associated with another study on T cells in Graves' hyperthyroidism and ophthalmopathy.

The material was peripheral blood mononuclear cells (PBMCs), obtained at new diagnosis, from a patient treated with antithyroid drugs. These receptors were obtained from a man in his forties with Graves disease.

In this sample, this clonotype turned up many times. The CDR3, as DNA: TGTGCCAGCAGTTCAACGGGATTCCGGGGAGAGACCCAGTACTTC. Protein sequence: CASSSTGFRGETQYF. The V call is TRBV28, the J call TRBJ2-5; D may be TRBD2 (5 bases). Germline V gene lookup returns CDR1 MDHEN and CDR2 SYDVKM. V was clipped by 4 bases and J by 4 bases, with 16 bases between them. CDR3 size: 15 residues.

This rearrangement joins TRBV5-1 to TRBJ1-2; 11 bases are shared with TRBD1. The CDR3 has 15 residues. Germline V CDR1 and CDR2: SGHRS, YFSETQ. V lost 4 bases to trimming and J lost 5 bases; unmatched junction nucleotides: 7. This CDR3 reads CASSGDRGFYYGYTF. The CDR3 DNA reads TGCGCCAGCAGCGGGGACAGGGGGTTTTATTATGGCTACACCTTC.

This clonotype was seen many times. V gene TRBV2 combines with J gene TRBJ1-5; D call uncertain. Trimming took 5 bases from V and 0 from J, leaving 11 bases between them. CDR1 and CDR2 from the germline V gene are SNHLY and FYNNEI. This CDR3 has 15 amino acids. The CDR3 nucleotides read TGTGCCAGCAGTCAGACGGAGTATAGCAATCAGCCCCAGCATTTT. The encoded protein is CASSQTEYSNQPQHF.

Only a few counts were recorded for this clonotype. This chain uses TRBV18 with TRBJ2-6, with D perhaps matching TRBD1 (6 bases). The CDR3 contains 15 residues. V dropped 5 bases and J dropped 1 base, with 9 bases sitting between them. The germline V gene encodes CDR1 KGHSH and CDR2 LQKENI. The CDR3 sequence: CASSYRVSGANVLTF. As DNA, the CDR3 is TGTGCCAGCTCATACAGGGTTTCTGGGGCCAACGTCCTGACTTTC.

Here the CDR3 DNA reads TGTGCCAGCAGCTTCCAGGGGGGGAAGACTGAAGCTTTCTTT. It translates to CASSFQGGKTEAFF. The gene calls are TRBV7-2 and TRBJ1-1; 7 bases map to TRBD1. This CDR3 spans 14 amino acids. The V and J ends lost 3 bases and 5 bases, in that order; junction bases with no gene match: 6. Germline V lookup: CDR1 SGHTA, CDR2 FQGNSA.

The table lists this clonotype with many counts. V gene TRBV30 combines with J gene TRBJ2-1; 8 bases line up with TRBD2. CDR1 is GTSNPN and CDR2 is SVGIG in the germline V gene (reference sequence). The CDR3 covers 14 residues. With 2 bases clipped from V and 10 bases from J, the junction kept 10 bases outside the gene matches. The CDR3, as DNA: TGTGCCTGGAGTCCTGGGACTAGTGCGGGGGAGCAGTTCTTC. It yields the protein CAWSPGTSAGEQFF.

This clonotype was detected ten times or more. This rearrangement joins TRBV28 to TRBJ2-7, with a possible D match to TRBD2 (5 bases). CDR3 length: 13 residues. V was clipped by 6 bases and J by 6 bases, with 15 bases between them. The germline gives CDR1 MDHEN, CDR2 SYDVKM. The CDR3 nucleotides are TGTGCCAGCAGCCTGGACTCTTACGGCGAGCAGTACTTC. It translates to CASSLDSYGEQYF.

The gene calls are TRBV24-1 and TRBJ2-3, with 12 nucleotides matching TRBD2. The CDR3 extends over 15 amino acids. Germline lookup yields CDR1 KGHDR and CDR2 SFDVKD. The V and J ends lost 2 bases and 5 bases, in that order; junction bases with no gene match: 1. CDR3 region: CATSDWGLAGDTQYF. CDR3 DNA sequence: TGTGCCACCAGTGATTGGGGACTAGCGGGAGATACGCAGTATTTT.

This clonotype was counted many times. The genes are TRBV12-3 or TRBV12-4 and TRBJ2-7; D may correspond to TRBD1 or TRBD2 (5 bases each). Trimming took off 4 bases at V and 2 bases at J, with 15 bases between the two ends. This CDR3 region has 15 residues. The chain's CDR3 is CASSSGVGAPYEQYF. The CDR3 DNA reads TGTGCCAGCAGTTCCGGGGTAGGGGCCCCCTACGAGCAGTACTTC.

Many counts were recorded for this clonotype. Here the CDR3 DNA reads TGTGCCAGCAGCGCATATGAACAGGGTCCCTATAGCAATCAGCCCCAGCATTTT. Its protein product is CASSAYEQGPYSNQPQHF. The rearrangement uses TRBV7-9 and TRBJ1-5; D possibly corresponds to TRBD1 (6 bases). This CDR3 region has 18 residues. Germline lookup yields CDR1 SEHNR and CDR2 FQNEAQ (reference sequence). V was cut by 5 bases and J by 0 bases, with 20 bases left in between.

This clonotype showed up many times. The chain employs TRBV3-1 and TRBJ2-3; TRBD1 is a possible D gene (6 bases). Trimming pared 1 base from V and 4 bases from J, leaving 9 bases between. This CDR3 comprises 14 residues. Looked up from germline, CDR1 is LGHDT and CDR2 is YNNKEL (reference sequence). Here the CDR3 DNA reads TGTGCCAGCAGCCAAGTAGGGGGAGCAGATACGCAGTATTTT. Protein: CASSQVGGADTQYF.

This clonotype was seen ten or more times. The chain recombines TRBV2 with TRBJ1-1; no clear D. CDR1 and CDR2 from the germline V gene are SNHLY and FYNNEI. V lost 1 base and J lost 1, with 4 bases in between. The CDR3 covers 13 residues. As DNA, the CDR3 is TGTGCCAGCAGTGAAGAGGGGAACACTGAAGCTTTCTTT. Encoded protein: CASSEEGNTEAFF.

The sample holds one count of this clonotype. Germline and junction disagree at one end, which may indicate a read error. The J gene is TRBJ2-2, the V gene TRBV20-1, with D possibly matching TRBD2 (5 bases). This CDR3 region has 14 residues. Per germline, CDR1 DFQATT and CDR2 SNEGSKA (reference sequence). CDR3 sequence (DNA): TGCAGTGCTAGAGATCTTGGGTTCGCCGGGGAGCTGTCTTTT. It translates to CSARDLGFAGELSF.

There are many counts of this clonotype. The chain links TRBV20-1 to TRBJ2-2; TRBD2 aligns across 7 bases. V dropped 6 bases and J dropped 2; count of bases not matched to a gene: 15. CDR3 length equals 17 residues. The germline gives CDR1 DFQATT, CDR2 SNEGSKA (reference sequence). The CDR3 spells CSARDYSELPNTGELFF. For the CDR3, the DNA is TGCAGTGCCCGGGACTACTCCGAGTTGCCAAACACCGGGGAGCTGTTTTTT.

This clonotype was counted ten times or more. This chain links TRBV18 with TRBJ2-7; 9 nucleotides match TRBD1. The CDR3 totals 15 residues. Germline V gene sequence: CDR1 KGHSH, CDR2 LQKENI. The V gene end was trimmed by 7 bases and the J gene end by 1 base; junction bases not matched to a gene: 8. CDR3 sequence: CASLPDRGTSYEQYF. The DNA for the CDR3 is TGTGCCAGCTTACCCGACAGGGGGACGTCCTACGAGCAGTACTTC.

Note on this clonotype: At one end the junction does not follow the germline gene, possibly because of a read error. The chain has TRBV29-1 and TRBJ1-3, with D tentatively TRBD1 (6 bases). CDR1 and CDR2 from the germline V gene are SQVTM and ANQGSEA. This CDR3 region has 14 residues. CDR3 loop: CSVEGQLSGNTIYF. CDR3 nucleotide sequence: TGCAGCGTCGAAGGACAGCTCTCTGGAAACACCATATATTTT.

This clonotype has just a few counts. The chain has TRBV10-2 and TRBJ2-7; no reliable D call. This CDR3 has 11 amino acids. Trimming left V 2 bases short and J 6 bases short, with 5 bases between. Germline V CDR1 and CDR2: WSHSY, SAAADI. DNA for the CDR3: TGCGCCAGCAGTGAGGTTACCGAGCAGTACTTC. Its translation is CASSEVTEQYF.

This chain uses TRBV5-4 with TRBJ1-1; weak D call: TRBD1 (5 bases). Deletions cut 4 bases from V and 6 bases from J, with 13 bases between. The CDR3 contains 13 residues. Germline V lookup: CDR1 SGHNT, CDR2 YYREEE (reference sequence). CDR3 coding DNA: TGTGCCAGCAGCATTACTCCGGGGCCTGAAGCTTTCTTT. This codes for CASSITPGPEAFF.

This clonotype was counted ten times or more. The chain is built from TRBV11-2 and TRBJ1-1; 7 nucleotides agree with TRBD1. CDR3 length: 12 amino acids. Germline lookup yields CDR1 SGHAT and CDR2 FQNNGV. J gave up 9 bases and V 3 bases, and 4 bases lay outside the gene matches. CDR3: CASSFLTGQAFF. The CDR3 nucleotides read TGTGCCAGCAGCTTCCTGACAGGGCAAGCTTTCTTT.

In its sample, this clonotype was seen many times. V gene TRBV6-1 combines with J gene TRBJ2-3, with 10 bases matching TRBD2. The length of the CDR3 is 16 residues. Germline lookup yields CDR1 MNHNS and CDR2 SASEGT. Trimming removed 3 bases from V and 2 bases from J; junction bases left unmatched: 5. This CDR3 reads CASSEVAGGSTDTQYF. CDR3 sequence (DNA): TGTGCCAGCAGTGAGGTAGCGGGAGGTTCCACAGATACGCAGTATTTT.

This clonotype was recorded at least ten times. V is TRBV19 and J is TRBJ1-2, with 10 nucleotides matching TRBD1. J was trimmed by 2 bases and V by 6 bases; bases with no gene match: 3. The CDR3 has 14 amino acids. In germline, CDR1 is LNHDA, CDR2 SQIVND (reference sequence). CDR3 residues: CASSRDRGNYGYTF. CDR3 sequence (DNA): TGTGCCAGTAGCCGGGACAGGGGCAACTATGGCTACACCTTC.

This clonotype was observed at least ten times. The rearrangement uses TRBV28 and TRBJ2-3; tentative D call: TRBD1 (6 bases). This CDR3 spans 16 amino acids. The V and J ends lost 5 bases and 4 bases respectively, with 19 bases between them. Germline V lookup: CDR1 MDHEN, CDR2 SYDVKM. The CDR3 DNA follows: TGTGCCAGCAGTCAACTGGGGGCGATTAGCGCAGATACGCAGTATTTT. Protein sequence: CASSQLGAISADTQYF.

There are many counts of this clonotype. The chain has TRBV3-1 and TRBJ2-7; 7 nucleotides agree with TRBD2. V lost 2 bases to trimming and J lost 4 bases; unmatched junction nucleotides: 2. Germline CDR1 and CDR2: LGHDT and YNNKEL (reference sequence). CDR3 length: 13 amino acids. In nucleotides, the CDR3 is TGTGCCAGCAGCCAAAGCGGGGTTTACGAGCAGTACTTC. It yields the protein CASSQSGVYEQYF.

Many counts were recorded for this clonotype. The V and J genes are TRBV5-1 and TRBJ2-3; TRBD2 agrees at 9 bases. The CDR3 is 16 amino acids. The germline V gene encodes CDR1 SGHRS and CDR2 YFSETQ. With V trimmed by 5 bases and J by 1 base, 8 bases remained unmatched. The CDR3 region is CASRQIRTSGTDTQYF. Here the CDR3 DNA reads TGCGCCAGCAGACAAATCCGGACTAGCGGCACAGATACGCAGTATTTT.

This clonotype was detected many times. The gene calls are TRBV6-2 or TRBV6-3 and TRBJ2-5; D call uncertain. Between the trimmed V and J ends, which lost 5 bases and 4 bases, there was a span of 14 bases. Germline V gives CDR1 MNHEY, CDR2 SVGEGT. The CDR3 is made up of 14 amino acids. Here the CDR3 DNA reads TGTGCCAGCAGTCAGGACCCCCTAGGAGAGACCCAGTACTTC. This translates into CASSQDPLGETQYF.

As concerns this clonotype: Relative to the germline gene, one junction end is altered; a read error may explain this. The rearrangement links TRBV30 to TRBJ2-7; D might be TRBD1 or TRBD2, each matching 5 bases. This CDR3 comprises 13 residues. Germline V CDR1 and CDR2: GTSNPN, SVGIG (reference sequence). The CDR3 DNA reads as TGTGCCCGGAGTGGGGGTCTCTCCTACGAGCAGTACTTC. As protein: CARSGGLSYEQYF.